This T cell receptor (beta chain) was identified in a study of blood T cell repertoires in COVID-19. Turning to the study itself: Whether acute or convalescent, the COVID-19 samples came from the United States, Italy and Spain. Sample material is recorded as cDNA or gDNA derived from T cells, B-cell-depleted T cells, or PBMCs.

Germline lookup yields CDR1 LNHDA and CDR2 SQIVND (reference sequence). J lost 4 bases, V lost 5 bases, and 12 bases had no gene match. The CDR3 contains 16 residues. As handled by the study authors: Amplification with reference gene primers provided the estimates of nucleated cell counts. Sequencing was performed with immunoSEQ multiplex PCR; in TCRdb, only in-frame clones are kept and a portion is missing. From that table come the V and J calls and clone size; the DNA was used to work out D and trimming. The sample has 200,000 to 250,000 clones; 80% to 90% are singletons. This clone was detected a few times.

The source of this sequence is a man younger than 35 with active or convalescent COVID-19. Source material: peripheral blood. The J gene is TRBJ1-2, the V gene TRBV19, with TRBD1 matching 8 bases. The CDR3 DNA is TGTGCCAGTAGTGATGAAACCGGGACAGGCTCCTATGGCTACACCTTC. It specifies CASSDETGTGSYGYTF.